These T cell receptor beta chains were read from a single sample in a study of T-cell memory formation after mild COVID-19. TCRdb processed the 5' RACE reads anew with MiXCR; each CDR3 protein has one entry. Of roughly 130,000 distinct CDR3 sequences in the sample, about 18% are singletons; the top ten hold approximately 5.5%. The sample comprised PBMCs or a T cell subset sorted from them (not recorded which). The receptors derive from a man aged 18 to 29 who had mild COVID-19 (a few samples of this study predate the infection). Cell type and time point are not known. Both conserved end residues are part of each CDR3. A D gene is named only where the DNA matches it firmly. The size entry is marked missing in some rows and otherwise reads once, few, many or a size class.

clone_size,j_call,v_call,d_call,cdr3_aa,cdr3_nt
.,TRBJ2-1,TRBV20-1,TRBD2,CSATAGSSYNEQFF,TGCAGTGCTACAGCGGGGAGCTCCTACAATGAGCAGTTCTTC
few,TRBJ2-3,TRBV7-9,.,CASSLAYLAETATDTQYF,TGTGCCAGCAGCTTAGCTTATTTGGCCGAGACTGCCACAGATACGCAGTATTTT
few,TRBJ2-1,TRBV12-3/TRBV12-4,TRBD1,CASSFGQGARNEQFF,TGTGCCAGCAGTTTCGGGCAGGGGGCGAGAAATGAGCAGTTCTTC
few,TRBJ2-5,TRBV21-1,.,CASSFFKGETQYF,TGTGCCAGCAGCTTCTTTAAGGGGGAGACCCAGTACTTC
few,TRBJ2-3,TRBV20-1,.,CSAAGGQGLDTQYF,TGCAGTGCAGCCGGTGGGCAGGGGCTAGATACGCAGTATTTT
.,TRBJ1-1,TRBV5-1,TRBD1,CASSWDSPNLKAFF,TGCGCCAGCAGCTGGGACAGTCCTAATCTGAAAGCTTTCTTT
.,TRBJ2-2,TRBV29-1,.,CSVDRGRTGELFF,TGCAGCGTTGACCGGGGGCGAACCGGGGAGCTGTTTTTT
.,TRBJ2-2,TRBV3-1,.,CASSQGRAGNTGELFF,TGTGCCAGCAGCCAAGGAAGGGCCGGGAACACCGGGGAGCTGTTTTTT
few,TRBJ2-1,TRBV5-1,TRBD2,CASSTGLAGGSYNEQFF,TGCGCCAGCAGCACCGGACTAGCGGGGGGGTCCTACAATGAGCAGTTCTTC
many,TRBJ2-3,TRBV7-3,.,CASSLGGLTDTQYF,TGTGCCAGCAGCCTCGGGGGGCTCACAGATACGCAGTATTTT
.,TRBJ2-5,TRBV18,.,CASSPPASYETQYF,TGTGCCAGCTCACCACCGGCTAGCTATGAGACCCAGTACTTC
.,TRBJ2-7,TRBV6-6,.,CASSYPGTGHYEQYF,TGTGCCAGCAGTTACCCAGGGACGGGCCACTACGAGCAGTACTTC
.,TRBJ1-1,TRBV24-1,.,CATSDLPGLSNKGAEAFF,TGTGCCACCAGTGATTTGCCAGGTTTGTCTAATAAAGGCGCTGAAGCTTTCTTT
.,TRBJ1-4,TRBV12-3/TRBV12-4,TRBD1,CASSPTGTGGTNEKLFF,TGTGCCAGCAGTCCGACCGGGACAGGGGGAACTAATGAAAAACTGTTTTTT
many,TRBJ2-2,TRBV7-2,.,CASSFPGELFF,TGTGCCAGCAGCTTTCCCGGGGAGCTGTTTTTT
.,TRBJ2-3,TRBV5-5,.,CASSRIWDTLPNTQYF,TGTGCCAGCAGTCGGATCTGGGACACCCTTCCAAATACGCAGTATTTT
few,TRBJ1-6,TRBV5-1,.,CASTGQVGENSPLHF,TGCGCCAGCACTGGGCAGGTCGGAGAGAATTCACCCCTCCACTTT
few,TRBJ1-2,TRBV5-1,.,CASSFSGATNYGYTF,TGCGCCAGCAGCTTTTCGGGGGCCACTAACTATGGCTACACCTTC
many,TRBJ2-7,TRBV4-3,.,CASRLMAEGGEQYF,TGCGCCAGCAGACTTATGGCTGAAGGAGGCGAGCAGTACTTC
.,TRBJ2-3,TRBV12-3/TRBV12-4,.,CASSLFRRTDTQYF,TGTGCCAGCAGTTTGTTCAGGCGGACAGATACGCAGTATTTT
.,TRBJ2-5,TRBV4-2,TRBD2,CASSQPPRRGREETQYF,TGTGCCAGCAGCCAACCCCCGAGGCGGGGGAGGGAAGAGACCCAGTACTTC
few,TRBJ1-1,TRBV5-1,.,CASSSRQGGSTEAFF,TGCGCCAGCAGCTCCAGGCAGGGTGGGAGCACTGAAGCTTTCTTT
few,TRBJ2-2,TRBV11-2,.,CASSSIRRVTGELFF,TGTGCCAGCAGCTCTATAAGACGTGTCACCGGGGAGCTGTTTTTT
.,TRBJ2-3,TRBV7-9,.,CASPSSLAGDTQYF,TGTGCCAGTCCTTCGTCGCTCGCCGGAGATACGCAGTATTTT
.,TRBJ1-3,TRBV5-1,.,CASSFNTLGNTIYF,TGCGCCAGCAGCTTCAATACGCTTGGAAACACCATATATTTT
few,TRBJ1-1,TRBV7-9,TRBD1,CASSSYRGRMNEAFF,TGTGCCAGCAGTTCGTACAGGGGGCGTATGAATGAAGCTTTCTTT
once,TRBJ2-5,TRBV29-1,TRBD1,CSVGRFTGERETQYF,TGCAGCGTTGGAAGGTTTACAGGGGAGCGGGAGACCCAGTACTTC
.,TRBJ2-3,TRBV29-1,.,CSVVPPGDTQYF,TGCAGCGTTGTCCCACCGGGGGATACGCAGTATTTT
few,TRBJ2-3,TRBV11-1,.,CASTRRGTDTQYF,TGTGCCAGCACCCGCCGAGGCACAGATACGCAGTATTTT
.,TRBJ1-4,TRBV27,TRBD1,CASSRTDRGEKLFF,TGTGCCAGCAGTCGTACCGACAGGGGAGAAAAACTGTTTTTT
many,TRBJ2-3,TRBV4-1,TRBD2,CASSRRNSGLAGDASTDTQYF,TGCGCCAGCAGCCGGCGAAACTCGGGCCTAGCGGGGGACGCGAGCACAGATACGCAGTATTTT
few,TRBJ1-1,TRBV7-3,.,CASSPRQVGTNTEAFF,TGTGCCAGCAGCCCCCGACAGGTGGGGACGAACACTGAAGCTTTCTTT
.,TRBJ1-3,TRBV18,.,CASSPQGNTIYF,TGTGCCAGCTCACCACAAGGAAACACCATATATTTT
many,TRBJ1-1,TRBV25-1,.,CASRRNTEAFF,TGTGCCAGCAGGCGGAACACTGAAGCTTTCTTT
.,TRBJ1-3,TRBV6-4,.,CASSVTEAPGNTIYF,TGTGCCAGCAGTGTAACCGAGGCCCCTGGAAACACCATATATTTT
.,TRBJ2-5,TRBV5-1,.,CASSDSQETQYF,TGCGCCAGCAGCGACAGCCAAGAGACCCAGTACTTC
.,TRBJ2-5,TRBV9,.,CASSVGRGPGETQYF,TGTGCCAGCAGCGTAGGTCGGGGGCCCGGGGAGACCCAGTACTTC
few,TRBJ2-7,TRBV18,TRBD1,CASSSTGVSEQYF,TGTGCCAGCTCATCAACAGGGGTTAGCGAGCAGTACTTC
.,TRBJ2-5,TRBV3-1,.,CASSQNTAETQYF,TGTGCCAGCAGCCAGAATACGGCGGAGACCCAGTACTTC
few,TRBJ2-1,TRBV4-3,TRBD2,CARTGGPVDEQFF,TGCGCCAGGACGGGGGGGCCGGTCGATGAGCAGTTCTTC
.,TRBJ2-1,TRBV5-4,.,CASSLAVSNEQFF,TGTGCCAGCAGCTTGGCCGTATCCAATGAGCAGTTCTTC